The present TCR beta chain was sequenced within a study of CD4 T cells in relation to SARS-CoV-2 and coronaviruses. Some clones are missing from TCRdb's copy, which holds only in-frame ones; the method was immunoSEQ multiplex PCR. This table holds about 19,000 clones, over 70% found once. This clone was detected a few times. Antigen unknown. Before the COVID-19 pandemic, during about 2010-2018, CD4+ T cells were taken from unexposed donors. After roughly ten days of culture, CD4+ T cells were isolated. This CDR3 region has 14 residues. Germline CDR1 and CDR2: MNHEY and SVGAGI. The V end was cut by 2 bases, the J end by 0 bases, with 5 bases between.

The source is a human donor in good health. Sequenced input: CD4+ T cells from PBMCs, cultured in vitro. This chain links TRBV6-5 with TRBJ2-1; no clear D. In DNA, the CDR3 is TGTGCCAGCAGTTACCCGAGCTCCTACAATGAGCAGTTCTTC. The encoded protein is CASSYPSSYNEQFF.